These 10 T cell receptor beta chains were sequenced from one sample in a study of cytomegalovirus exposure and HLA in healthy donors (dated by TCRdb to about 2017). The library was made by the immunoSEQ multiplex PCR assay. A mixture of 60 forward primers for TCR Vbeta segments and 13 reverse primers for TCR Jbeta segments was used in the multiplex PCR. TCRdb's version of the immuneACCESS table is confined to in-frame rearrangements and falls short of the full clone set. An unresolved V gene accounts for under half of the shortfall where checked; the remainder is of unknown origin. The sample records some 200,000 clones, approximately 78% of which are singletons. In total, the top ten clones hold about 1.8% of the sample. The sample was PBMCs. Receptor source: a woman younger than 30 in good health and CMV-seronegative.

The gene calls are TRBV27 and TRBJ1-1, with TRBD1 as a possible D gene (6 bases). The CDR3 has 14 amino acids. From germline, CDR1 is MNHEY and CDR2 SMNVEV (reference sequence). V lost 6 bases and J 6 bases, leaving 17 bases between the germline ends. CDR3 coding DNA: TGTGCCAGCAGGGGAGACAGGCAAGCCGCTGAAGCTTTCTTT. This encodes CASRGDRQAAEAFF.

The V gene is TRBV30, the J gene TRBJ1-1; D is possibly TRBD1 (5 bases). V was trimmed by 3 bases and J by 5 bases, leaving 7 bases between them. This CDR3 has 11 amino acids. Germline values: CDR1 GTSNPN, CDR2 SVGIG (reference sequence). CDR3 protein: CAWRRQTEAFF. The CDR3 bases are TGTGCCTGGAGAAGACAGACTGAAGCTTTCTTT.

The gene calls are TRBV11-3 and TRBJ2-1; TRBD2 agrees at 9 bases. In germline, CDR1 is SGHNT, CDR2 YENEEA. The CDR3 is 18 residues long. V shed 1 base, J shed 0 bases, and the junction held 7 bases outside the gene matches. CDR3 DNA sequence: TGTGCCAGCAGCTTAGTAGGCCTAGCGGGATACTCCTACAATGAGCAGTTCTTC. Protein product: CASSLVGLAGYSYNEQFF. Looking up the rest from reference TRBV11-3 and TRBJ2-1 gives the full variable domain: EAGVVQSPRYKIIEKKQPVAFWCNPISGHNTLYWYLQNLGQGPELLIRYENEEAVDDSQLPKDRFSAERLKGVDSTLKIQPAELGDSAVYLCASSLVGLAGYSYNEQFFGPGTRLTVL.

In regard to this clone: Other DNA sequences in the same sample also yield this CDR3. J is TRBJ1-1 and V is TRBV7-2; no reliable D call. The germline V gene encodes CDR1 SGHTA and CDR2 FQGNSA. This CDR3 has 14 amino acids. V was cut by 1 base and J by 0 bases, with 6 bases left in between. CDR3 loop: CASSLGDLNTEAFF. DNA of the CDR3: TGTGCCAGCAGCTTAGGTGACTTGAACACTGAAGCTTTCTTT.

This chain uses TRBV4-3 with TRBJ2-6; TRBD2 agrees at 8 bases. V was clipped by 0 bases and J by 0 bases; unmatched bases: 10. The CDR3 covers 20 residues. Germline CDR1 and CDR2: LGHNA and YSLEER. CDR3 coding DNA: TGCGCCAGCAGCCAAGACGTGACTAGCGACTTCCACTCTGGGGCCAACGTCCTGACTTTC. Protein product: CASSQDVTSDFHSGANVLTF.

This clone was recorded once. This chain uses TRBV9 with TRBJ1-2, with D possibly matching TRBD1 (6 bases). This CDR3 is 13 amino acids long. Germline V gene sequence: CDR1 SGDLS, CDR2 YYNGEE. Trimming shortened V by 4 bases and J by 4 bases, and 11 bases separated the two germline ends. The CDR3, as DNA: TGTGCCAGCAGCATGGACAGTTTCTATGGCTACACCTTC. It codes for CASSMDSFYGYTF.

V usage is TRBV9 and J usage is TRBJ2-7; 10 bases map to TRBD2. The V gene end was trimmed by 3 bases and the J gene end by 5 bases; junction bases not matched to a gene: 8. The CDR3 spans 15 residues. Germline loops: CDR1 SGDLS, CDR2 YYNGEE. This chain's CDR3 is CASSGGTSDDHEQYF. The CDR3 DNA reads as TGTGCCAGCAGCGGCGGGACTAGCGACGACCACGAGCAGTACTTC.

This clone occurred a few times. The chain recombines TRBV28 with TRBJ1-3; D unresolved. V was cut by 3 bases and J by 0 bases, with 9 bases left in between. Germline V lookup: CDR1 MDHEN, CDR2 SYDVKM. The CDR3 consists of 15 residues. The CDR3 DNA follows: TGTGCCAGCAGTTTCGAAAGAGACTCTGGAAACACCATATATTTT. Its protein is CASSFERDSGNTIYF.

The chain has TRBV27 and TRBJ1-5, with 7 bases aligning to TRBD1. The CDR3 is 14 amino acids. Trimming took 5 bases from V and 7 from J; bases not matched to a gene: 8. Per germline, CDR1 MNHEY and CDR2 SMNVEV (reference sequence). The CDR3 region is CASSPLQGLQPQHF. CDR3 DNA: TGTGCCAGCAGTCCTCTACAGGGGTTACAGCCCCAGCATTTT.

The rearrangement uses TRBV29-1 and TRBJ1-5, with 7 bases identical to TRBD1. The CDR3 sequence is 12 residues long. The V gene end was trimmed by 7 bases and the J gene end by 4 bases; junction bases not matched to a gene: 4. Germline lookup yields CDR1 SQVTM and CDR2 ANQGSEA. CDR3 DNA: TGCAGCGCCCGGACAGGTAATCAGCCCCAGCATTTT. Encoded protein: CSARTGNQPQHF.